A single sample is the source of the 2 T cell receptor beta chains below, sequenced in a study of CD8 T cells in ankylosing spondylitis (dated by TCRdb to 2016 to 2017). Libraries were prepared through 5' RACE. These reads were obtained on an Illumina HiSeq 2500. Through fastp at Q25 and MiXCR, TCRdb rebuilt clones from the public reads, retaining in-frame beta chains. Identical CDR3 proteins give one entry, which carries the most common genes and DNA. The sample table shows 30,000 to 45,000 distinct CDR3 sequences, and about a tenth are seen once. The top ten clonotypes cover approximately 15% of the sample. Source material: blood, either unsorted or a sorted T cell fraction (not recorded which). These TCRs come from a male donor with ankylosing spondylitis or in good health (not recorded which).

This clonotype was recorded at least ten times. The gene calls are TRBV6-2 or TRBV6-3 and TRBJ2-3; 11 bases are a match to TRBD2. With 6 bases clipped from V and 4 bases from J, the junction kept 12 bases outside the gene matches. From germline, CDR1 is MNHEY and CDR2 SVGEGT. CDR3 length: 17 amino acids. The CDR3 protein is CASSLTSGSGRADTQYF. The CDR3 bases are TGTGCCAGCAGCCTAACTAGCGGGAGTGGTAGAGCAGATACGCAGTATTTT.

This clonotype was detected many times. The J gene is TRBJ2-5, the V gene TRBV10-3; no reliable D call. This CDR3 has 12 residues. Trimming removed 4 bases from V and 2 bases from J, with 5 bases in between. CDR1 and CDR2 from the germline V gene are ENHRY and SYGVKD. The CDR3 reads CAISGGQETQYF. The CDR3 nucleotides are TGTGCCATCAGTGGAGGACAAGAGACCCAGTACTTC.